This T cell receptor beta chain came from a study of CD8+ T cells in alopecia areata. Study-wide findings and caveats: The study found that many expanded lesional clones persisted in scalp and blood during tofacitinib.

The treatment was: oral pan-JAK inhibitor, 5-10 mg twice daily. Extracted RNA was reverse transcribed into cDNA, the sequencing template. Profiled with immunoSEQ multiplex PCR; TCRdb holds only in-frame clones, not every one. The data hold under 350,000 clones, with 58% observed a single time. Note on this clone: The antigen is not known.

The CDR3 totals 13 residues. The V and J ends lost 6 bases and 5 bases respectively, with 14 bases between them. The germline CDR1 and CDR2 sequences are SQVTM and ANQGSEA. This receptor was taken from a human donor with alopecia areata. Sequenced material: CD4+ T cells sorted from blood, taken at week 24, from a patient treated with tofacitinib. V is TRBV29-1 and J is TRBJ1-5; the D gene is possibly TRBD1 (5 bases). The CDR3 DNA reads TGCAGCGTCGCTCGGGACGGCGATCAGCCCCAGCATTTT. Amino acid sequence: CSVARDGDQPQHF.